This section outlines one T cell receptor beta chain sequence together with its context. Its cognate antigen is unknown. The data were taken from a study of blood T cells in healthy people across ages. General study findings and limits: No one knew whether donors had CMV, which possibly confounded expanded clonotype changes. Bulk PBMC profiling left naive and antigen-experienced comparisons inconclusive.

V lost 3 bases and J 2 bases, leaving 18 bases between the germline ends. Germline CDR1 reads DFQATT; CDR2 reads SNEGSKA (reference sequence). This CDR3 has 16 amino acids. A second about 6 to 12 cycle PCR used barcoded and J-beta primers. TCRdb re-derived calls from the 5' RACE reads in MiXCR, one entry per CDR3 protein. The table includes 650,000 to 1,000,000 distinct CDR3 sequences, around 34% detected once. Samples each yielded at least 6 micrograms of total RNA. The source is a man aged 18 to 30 in good health. What was sequenced was blood. V and J are TRBV20-1 and TRBJ2-3; D is possibly TRBD2 (6 bases). This chain's CDR3 is CSASNMGPGDTDTQYF. CDR3 DNA sequence: TGCAGTGCTAGTAATATGGGGCCGGGAGACACAGATACGCAGTATTTT.